This T cell receptor (beta chain) emerged from a study of CD8 T cells in Susac syndrome. CDR1 and CDR2 from the germline V gene are SNHLY and FYNNEI. V was cut by 2 bases and J by 8 bases, with 3 bases left in between. The length of the CDR3 is 11 residues. Random hexamers served to reverse transcribe roughly 0.5 to 1 ug RNA. Each CDR3 protein is one row after TCRdb ran MiXCR on the immunoSEQ multiplex PCR reads. The data hold 150,000 to 200,000 distinct CDR3 sequences, with 92% observed a single time. Sequencing of TCR beta was performed on blood CD8+ T cells and on blood CD4+ T cells. Healthy donors constituted the control group, matched for age and sex.

This TCR was recovered from a human donor in good health. The sample consisted of CD4+ T cells from PBMCs. The genes are TRBV2 and TRBJ1-4; D remains ambiguous. The CDR3 sequence: CASSEQEKLFF. The CDR3, as DNA: TGTGCCAGCAGTGAACAGGAAAAACTGTTTTTT.